One and the same sample provided the 29 T cell receptor beta chains below, sequenced in a study of OX40 agonist ivuxolimab in advanced cancers. The repertoire was sequenced with immunoSEQ multiplex PCR; TCRdb's copy has only in-frame clones and lacks some. The table has 75,000 to 100,000 clones, 84% seen once. Sequenced here: CD4+ or CD8+ T cells sorted from blood, sampled in a trial of the OX40 agonist ivuxolimab. These receptors were obtained from an adult with an advanced solid tumor such as melanoma, head and neck, liver or kidney cancer.

CDR3 sequence (DNA): TGTGCCAGCAGCCAAAAGGACGTGAACACTGAAGCTTTCTTT. It translates to CASSQKDVNTEAFF. The chain couples TRBV11-2 to TRBJ1-1; no reliable D call. Germline CDR1 is SGHAT and CDR2 is FQNNGV. With 5 bases removed from V and 0 bases from J, the gap between germline ends came to 10 bases. There are 14 residues in the CDR3.

This clone has a single count. This chain links TRBV19 with TRBJ1-5, with TRBD1 matching over 11 bases. J lost 0 bases, V lost 5 bases, and 15 bases had no gene match. The CDR3 length is 20 residues. Germline CDR1 reads LNHDA; CDR2 reads SQIVND (reference sequence). The CDR3: CASSAGVPGTGGYSNQPQHF. CDR3 DNA sequence: TGTGCCAGTAGTGCAGGCGTCCCGGGGACAGGGGGGTATAGCAATCAGCCCCAGCATTTT.

The chain is built from TRBV7-2 and TRBJ2-7; tentative D call: TRBD1 (6 bases). V lost 5 bases and J lost 6, with 20 bases in between. Germline values: CDR1 SGHTA, CDR2 FQGNSA. The CDR3 runs to 15 residues. CDR3 protein: CASSISGTLHGEQYF. CDR3 coding DNA: TGTGCCAGCAGCATCTCCGGGACACTGCATGGCGAGCAGTACTTC.

V usage is TRBV9 and J usage is TRBJ1-4, with no clear D. The germline V gene encodes CDR1 SGDLS and CDR2 YYNGEE. The CDR3 spans 15 residues. Trimming pared 0 bases from V and 7 bases from J, leaving 13 bases between. The CDR3 here is CASSVVGGSGEKLFF. The CDR3, as DNA: TGTGCCAGCAGCGTAGTCGGCGGGTCGGGTGAAAAACTGTTTTTT. The full variable domain, rest sourced from reference TRBV9 and TRBJ1-4, is DSGVTQTPKHLITATGQRVTLRCSPRSGDLSVYWYQQSLDQGLQFLIQYYNGEERAKGNILERFSAQQFPDLHSELNLSSLELGDSALYFCASSVVGGSGEKLFFGSGTQLSVL.

The chain uses TRBV10-3 and TRBJ2-5, with unresolved D. The CDR3 is 13 residues long. CDR1 and CDR2 (germline): ENHRY, SYGVKD. Trimming left V 1 base short and J 2 bases short, with 5 bases between. Here the CDR3 DNA reads TGTGCCATCAGTGAGTATCCTCAAGAGACCCAGTACTTC. This encodes CAISEYPQETQYF.

This clone has only a few counts. The rearrangement links TRBV10-3 to TRBJ2-7; TRBD2 is a possible D gene (7 bases). The CDR3 contains 16 residues. V dropped 3 bases and J dropped 0 bases, with 15 bases sitting between them. Germline lookup yields CDR1 ENHRY and CDR2 SYGVKD. The CDR3 loop is CAISESGGQSSYEQYF. The CDR3 DNA reads as TGTGCCATCAGTGAATCGGGGGGCCAGAGCTCCTACGAGCAGTACTTC.

Worth noting for this clone: The junction differs from germline at one of its ends, possibly a read error. The rearrangement links TRBV10-2 to TRBJ2-1, with D possibly being TRBD1 or TRBD2 (5 bases each). CDR3 length: 14 amino acids. The germline gives CDR1 WSHSY, CDR2 SAAADI. Here the CDR3 DNA reads TGCGCCAGCAATGAGGGGTATCAGGGACGGAATCAGTTCTTC. It encodes CASNEGYQGRNQFF.

J is TRBJ2-4 and V is TRBV4-1, with TRBD2 identical over 8 bases. V gave up 4 bases and J gave up 7 bases; unmatched junction bases: 9. The CDR3 has 15 amino acids. Germline CDR1 and CDR2: MGHRA and YSYEKL. The CDR3 spells CASSLDGLAQNIQYF. CDR3 bases: TGCGCCAGCAGCCTCGACGGACTAGCCCAGAACATTCAGTACTTC.

This sequence joins TRBV7-9 and TRBJ2-3; 8 positions agree with TRBD2. J gave up 2 bases and V 1 base, and 11 bases lay outside the gene matches. Germline CDR1 reads SEHNR; CDR2 reads FQNEAQ (reference sequence). This CDR3 is built from 18 residues. CDR3 bases: TGTGCCAGCAGCTTAGGCACTAGCGGAGCCCACCCCACAGATACGCAGTATTTT. As protein: CASSLGTSGAHPTDTQYF.

Remarks on this clone: An end of the junction differs from the germline gene, which may be a read error. Here the CDR3 reads CAWSVAGLTVGYGQYF. For the CDR3, the DNA is TGTGCCTGGAGTGTGGCGGGACTTACGGTAGGCTACGGGCAGTACTTC. The chain has TRBV30 and TRBJ2-7; D is possibly TRBD2 (6 bases). The CDR3 runs to 16 residues. Germline CDR1 is GTSNPN and CDR2 is SVGIG (reference sequence).

The V gene is TRBV19, the J gene TRBJ1-4; D unresolved. V gave up 2 bases and J gave up 8 bases, with 12 bases separating them. Germline loops: CDR1 LNHDA, CDR2 SQIVND (reference sequence). This CDR3 region has 14 residues. The CDR3 here is CASSITQVGEKLFF. As DNA, the CDR3 is TGTGCCAGTAGTATAACCCAGGTGGGGGAAAAACTGTTTTTT.

The rearrangement uses TRBV6-4 and TRBJ2-1, with 8 bases identical to TRBD2. The CDR3 is 16 residues long. Germline V lookup: CDR1 MRHNA, CDR2 SNTAGT. V trimming: 2 bases; J trimming: 6 bases; junction bases outside the gene matches: 9. CDR3: CASSDGAGVAGNEQFF. Here the CDR3 DNA reads TGTGCCAGCAGTGACGGAGCGGGAGTAGCCGGCAATGAGCAGTTCTTC.

V is TRBV7-9 and J is TRBJ2-1, with TRBD2 matching over 10 bases. Germline lookup yields CDR1 SEHNR and CDR2 FQNEAQ (reference sequence). The J segment lost 7 bases and the V segment lost 7 bases, leaving 10 bases of the junction unmatched. This CDR3 spans 15 amino acids. The CDR3 reads CASKLNLAGENEQFF. Written as DNA, the CDR3 is TGTGCCAGCAAGCTTAATCTAGCGGGGGAAAATGAGCAGTTCTTC.

The chain employs TRBV12-5 and TRBJ2-3, with a tentative D call TRBD2 (6 bases). This CDR3 spans 14 amino acids. With 1 base removed from V and 8 bases from J, the gap between germline ends came to 13 bases. CDR1 is LGHNT and CDR2 is FRNRAP in the germline V gene. CDR3 coding DNA: TGTGCTAGTGGTTTGGAGCCTAGCGTCGGTACGCAGTATTTT. Protein: CASGLEPSVGTQYF. The whole variable domain, remainder taken from reference TRBV12-5 and TRBJ2-3, is DARVTQTPRHKVTEMGQEVTMRCQPILGHNTVFWYRQTMMQGLELLAYFRNRAPLDDSGMPKDRFSAEMPDATLATLKIQPSEPRDSAVYFCASGLEPSVGTQYFGPGTRLTVL.

The chain carries TRBV2 and TRBJ2-7; 11 nucleotides agree with TRBD1. The germline V gene encodes CDR1 SNHLY and CDR2 FYNNEI. This CDR3 region has 17 residues. V trimming: 6 bases; J trimming: 1 base; junction bases outside the gene matches: 11. The DNA of the CDR3 is TGTGCCAGCAGCCGGGACAGGGGGGGATTGGGTTCCTACGAGCAGTACTTC. Translated: CASSRDRGGLGSYEQYF.

The V call is TRBV18, the J call TRBJ2-2; possibly TRBD1 for D (6 bases). Germline loops: CDR1 KGHSH, CDR2 LQKENI. Trimming took 2 bases from V and 4 from J, leaving 20 bases between them. The CDR3 covers 18 residues. CDR3 in DNA: TGTGCCAGCTCACCAATATATACCCCCAGGGGTGGCACCGGGGAGCTGTTTTTT. It is translated as CASSPIYTPRGGTGELFF. Based on the CDR3 plus reference TRBV18 and TRBJ2-2, the full variable domain is NAGVMQNPRHLVRRRGQEARLRCSPMKGHSHVYWYRQLPEEGLKFMVYLQKENIIDESGMPKERFSAEFPKEGPSILRIQQVVRGDSAAYFCASSPIYTPRGGTGELFFGEGSRLTVL.

This chain joins TRBV7-9 and TRBJ2-3; TRBD1 is a possible D gene (6 bases). The CDR3 runs 17 residues. The germline CDR1 and CDR2 sequences are SEHNR and FQNEAQ (reference sequence). V lost 2 bases, J lost 2 bases, and 17 bases lay in between. Here the CDR3 DNA reads TGTGCCAGCAGCTTATGGGTACATGGACAGCACACAGATACGCAGTATTTT. This encodes CASSLWVHGQHTDTQYF.

This chain links TRBV12-5 with TRBJ1-2; perhaps TRBD1 as D (6 bases). Trimming took 2 bases from V and 4 from J, leaving 11 bases between them. The germline CDR1 and CDR2 sequences are LGHNT and FRNRAP. The CDR3 runs 14 residues. In DNA, the CDR3 is TGTGCTAGTGGTTTGCCGCGGGACATCTATGGCTACACCTTC. It translates to CASGLPRDIYGYTF.

This clone came up once. This chain links TRBV29-1 with TRBJ2-1; 10 bases match TRBD2. J lost 4 bases, V lost 4 bases, and 1 base had no gene match. The germline CDR1 and CDR2 sequences are SQVTM and ANQGSEA. The CDR3 extends over 13 amino acids. CDR3: CSVAAGGYNEQFF. The CDR3 DNA is TGCAGCGTTGCAGCGGGAGGGTACAATGAGCAGTTCTTC.

This rearrangement joins TRBV2 to TRBJ1-2; D uncertain. Between the trimmed V and J ends, which lost 0 bases and 2 bases, there was a span of 7 bases. Per the germline V gene, CDR1 is SNHLY and CDR2 is FYNNEI. The CDR3 is made up of 14 amino acids. The CDR3 reads CASSEAPVNYGYTF. In nucleotides, the CDR3 is TGTGCCAGCAGTGAAGCTCCGGTAAACTATGGCTACACCTTC.

The CDR3, as DNA: TGTGCCTGGCGACAGGACGCGCAGTATTTT. It encodes CAWRQDAQYF. V usage is TRBV30 and J usage is TRBJ2-3; perhaps TRBD1 as D (6 bases). Trimming shortened V by 5 bases and J by 10 bases, and 10 bases separated the two germline ends. Germline V CDR1 and CDR2: GTSNPN, SVGIG (reference sequence). This CDR3 comprises 10 residues.

This clone was detected only a few times. The chain has TRBV6-4 and TRBJ2-3, with 12 bases lining up with TRBD2. The CDR3 loop spans 16 amino acids. Per the germline V gene, CDR1 is MRHNA and CDR2 is SNTAGT. V gave up 3 bases and J gave up 3 bases; unmatched junction bases: 4. The CDR3: CASSEASGGATDTQYF. The CDR3 DNA follows: TGTGCCAGCAGTGAGGCTAGCGGGGGGGCAACAGATACGCAGTATTTT.

The rearrangement links TRBV10-1 to TRBJ2-1; weak D call: TRBD2 (5 bases). The V end lost 6 bases, the J end lost 2 bases, and 5 bases lay between the germline ends. CDR3 length: 12 amino acids. CDR1 is WNHNN and CDR2 is SYGVQD in the germline V gene (reference sequence). CDR3 sequence reads: CASSGTYNEQFF. The DNA of the CDR3 is TGCGCCAGCAGCGGGACCTACAATGAGCAGTTCTTC.

This chain connects TRBV7-9 to TRBJ2-3; 15 bases align to TRBD2. The CDR3 consists of 18 residues. Germline V gene data show CDR1 as SEHNR and CDR2 as FQNEAQ (reference sequence). The junction had 7 bases not matched to a gene; V was cut back by 2 bases and J by 4 bases. The CDR3 nucleotides are TGTGCCAGCAGCTTACCGGCAGGACTAGCGGGAGGGTCAGATACGCAGTATTTT. Protein sequence: CASSLPAGLAGGSDTQYF.

The rearrangement links TRBV5-1 to TRBJ2-5; D ambiguous. This CDR3 comprises 13 residues. Per germline, CDR1 SGHRS and CDR2 YFSETQ. Trimming removed 4 bases at V and 4 bases at J, with 11 bases between. The CDR3 nucleotides are TGCGCCAGCAGCCCGAAGATGAGAGAGACCCAGTACTTC. Translating it yields CASSPKMRETQYF.

V gene TRBV4-3 combines with J gene TRBJ1-4; D is possibly TRBD1 (5 bases). Per germline, CDR1 LGHNA and CDR2 YSLEER. Trimming cost V 4 bases and J 0 bases, with 6 bases left between them. The CDR3 covers 14 residues. This CDR3 is CASSPTATNEKLFF. CDR3 in DNA: TGCGCCAGCAGCCCGACAGCAACTAATGAAAAACTGTTTTTT.

This chain connects TRBV4-3 to TRBJ2-3; D unresolved. Germline CDR1 LGHNA, CDR2 YSLEER. Trimming removed 0 bases at V and 3 bases at J, with 4 bases between. The CDR3 is 13 residues long. The CDR3 DNA reads TGCGCCAGCAGCCAAGATATAACAGATACGCAGTATTTT. Translated, it gives CASSQDITDTQYF.

This clone was picked up a small number of times. The genes are TRBV4-3 and TRBJ1-4, with TRBD1 matching 9 bases. CDR3 length equals 16 residues. Germline CDR1 reads LGHNA; CDR2 reads YSLEER. Trimming removed 3 bases from V and 11 bases from J; junction bases left unmatched: 13. The CDR3 loop reads CASSQGFGTGYMKLFF. The CDR3, as DNA: TGCGCCAGCAGCCAGGGGTTCGGGACAGGGTATATGAAACTGTTTTTT.

The CDR3 coding sequence is TGTGCTAGTGGTTTGGCCACCGGGGGCAATCAGCCCCAGCATTTT. Its translation: CASGLATGGNQPQHF. The rearrangement uses TRBV12-5 and TRBJ1-5; D not certain. Germline V gene data show CDR1 as LGHNT and CDR2 as FRNRAP. This CDR3 has 15 amino acids. Deletions cut 1 base from V and 2 bases from J, with 9 bases between.